This TCR beta chain appears in the sequencing data of a study of vaccination effects on CD4 cells after COVID-19. Trimming stripped 0 bases from V and 8 bases from J, with 17 bases between. This CDR3 is 15 amino acids long. The germline V gene encodes CDR1 SGHNT and CDR2 YYREEE (reference sequence). Comments on this clone: Its matching antigen is unknown.

Regarding the study as a whole: Clones arising from infection and from vaccination showed marked clonal contraction late after vaccination.

An approximately 10-day culture period preceded the isolation of CD4+ T cells. Two doses of either BNT162b2 or mRNA-1273 were given to each participant. Fresh IL-2-containing medium replaced half the medium on days 3 and 7. This table comes from immunoSEQ multiplex PCR, and its TCRdb copy is limited to in-frame clones, with some not included. Among fewer than 75,000 clones listed, 78% were seen once. Sequencing was performed on CD4+ T cells from PBMCs cultured without peptide, taken after COVID-19 vaccination. The source is a human donor who received a COVID-19 vaccine. This chain joins TRBV5-4 and TRBJ1-2; D might be TRBD1 (5 bases). CDR3 sequence reads: CASSLAVGREVGYTF. The CDR3 nucleotides are TGTGCCAGCAGCTTGGCGGTGGGCAGGGAAGTCGGCTACACCTTC.